These 12 T cell receptor beta chains share one sample of origin, sequenced in a study of long-term antiretroviral therapy in people with HIV. Survey-level immunoSEQ v3.0 assays were run. Only in-frame clones appear in the TCRdb table, and some are missing; sequencing was by immunoSEQ multiplex PCR. The sample records approximately 26,000 clones, roughly 89% being singletons. The source material was unsorted PBMCs, sampled 0.4 years after starting antiretroviral therapy. These receptors all stem from a man between 18 and 35 years old with HIV.

This sequence joins TRBV29-1 and TRBJ2-5; the match to TRBD2 covers 8 bases. In germline, CDR1 is SQVTM, CDR2 ANQGSEA. Trimming took 1 base from V and 5 from J; bases not matched to a gene: 9. This CDR3 has 15 residues. Here the CDR3 reads CSVEALAGPRETQYF. The CDR3 DNA reads TGCAGCGTTGAAGCCCTAGCGGGTCCGAGGGAGACCCAGTACTTC.

This clone turned up a few times. The J gene is TRBJ2-7, the V gene TRBV19; D unclear. The CDR3 covers 12 residues. V dropped 3 bases and J dropped 6 bases, with 9 bases sitting between them. CDR1 and CDR2 (germline): LNHDA, SQIVND (reference sequence). The CDR3 nucleotides are TGTGCCAGTAGTATCGAGCCGGGCGAGCAGTACTTC. This codes for CASSIEPGEQYF.

The rearrangement uses TRBV5-1 and TRBJ2-2; D is undetermined. The CDR3 runs to 14 residues. V was cut by 4 bases and J by 4 bases, with 11 bases left in between. The germline gives CDR1 SGHRS, CDR2 YFSETQ. The CDR3 here is CASSGRRSTGELFF. CDR3 nucleotides: TGCGCCAGCAGCGGCCGACGCTCCACCGGGGAGCTGTTTTTT.

The rearrangement uses TRBV9 and TRBJ2-5; no clear D. There are 11 residues in the CDR3. The V end lost 0 bases, the J end lost 5 bases, and 2 bases lay between the germline ends. The V gene's germline CDR1 is SGDLS and CDR2 YYNGEE. The CDR3 region is CASSVVETQYF. As DNA, the CDR3 is TGTGCCAGCAGCGTAGTGGAGACCCAGTACTTC.

The chain links TRBV7-9 to TRBJ2-7; tentative D call: TRBD2 (5 bases). Between the trimmed V and J ends, which lost 2 bases and 4 bases, there was a span of 9 bases. This CDR3 contains 13 residues. From germline, CDR1 is SEHNR and CDR2 FQNEAQ (reference sequence). CDR3 in amino acids: CASSLYGDYEQYF. The CDR3 DNA reads TGTGCCAGCAGCTTATACGGGGATTACGAGCAGTACTTC.

The chain uses TRBV27 and TRBJ1-1; 7 bases line up with TRBD1. There are 12 residues in the CDR3. Germline CDR1 is MNHEY and CDR2 is SMNVEV (reference sequence). V shed 3 bases and J 10 bases; nucleotides not matched to a gene: 5. In nucleotides, the CDR3 is TGTGCCAGCAGTTTCCCTAGGGGGCGAGCTTTCTTT. Residues: CASSFPRGRAFF.

This chain links TRBV29-1 with TRBJ2-7; 7 bases agree with TRBD2. The CDR3 consists of 13 residues. The germline V gene encodes CDR1 SQVTM and CDR2 ANQGSEA. The junction had 6 bases not matched to a gene; V was cut back by 5 bases and J by 2 bases. DNA of the CDR3: TGCAGCGTTTCGGGGGGTTCGCCCTACGAGCAGTACTTC. Its translation is CSVSGGSPYEQYF.

The chain recombines TRBV5-6 with TRBJ1-1, with a tentative D call TRBD1 (5 bases). Germline loops: CDR1 SGHDT, CDR2 YYEEEE. V was pared by 3 bases and J by 4 bases, with 7 bases between. This CDR3 spans 12 amino acids. CDR3 sequence: CASSSDSTEAFF. The CDR3 region has the DNA TGTGCCAGCAGCTCTGACAGCACTGAAGCTTTCTTT.

The rearrangement joins TRBV6-1 to TRBJ1-1, with D uncertain. The CDR3 covers 14 residues. The germline V gene encodes CDR1 MNHNS and CDR2 SASEGT. Trimming cost V 1 base and J 4 bases, with 10 bases left between them. Here the CDR3 reads CASSEGWLGTEAFF. CDR3 bases: TGTGCCAGCAGTGAAGGGTGGTTGGGCACTGAAGCTTTCTTT.

The V and J genes are TRBV4-3 and TRBJ2-2, with TRBD1 matching 8 bases. Germline V gene lookup returns CDR1 LGHNA and CDR2 YSLEER. V lost 4 bases to trimming and J lost 3 bases; unmatched junction nucleotides: 7. The CDR3 runs 16 residues. Written as DNA, the CDR3 is TGCGCCAGCAGCCGTTGGGGGACAGGAGACACCGGGGAGCTGTTTTTT. Translation: CASSRWGTGDTGELFF.

The rearrangement links TRBV9 to TRBJ1-2; D uncertain. Germline CDR1 SGDLS, CDR2 YYNGEE. The V gene lost 0 bases and the J gene lost 0 bases, with 6 bases spanning the gap. The CDR3 has 14 amino acids. CDR3 in DNA: TGTGCCAGCAGCGTAGGTCACGCTAACTATGGCTACACCTTC. It translates to CASSVGHANYGYTF.

The chain links TRBV7-2 to TRBJ1-1; no firm D call. V was clipped by 1 base and J by 4 bases, with 7 bases between them. This CDR3 spans 13 amino acids. Germline CDR1 SGHTA, CDR2 FQGNSA. CDR3: CASSLGRTTEAFF. In DNA, the CDR3 is TGTGCCAGCAGCTTAGGTCGAACCACTGAAGCTTTCTTT.